The rows below give T cell receptor beta chains drawn from one sample of a study of CDR3 diversity in severe acne. TCRdb ran MiXCR on the PCR reads and lists one entry per CDR3 protein. The sample holds about 97,000 distinct CDR3 sequences, roughly 51% seen once. The sequenced material came from blood. These receptors were taken from a male donor with acne. CDR3s include the opening cysteine and the closing phenylalanine or tryptophan. D genes are given only for firm matches. Size values are once, few and many counts, or a class for expanded clones, and some rows have none.

CDR3 DNA: TGCAGCGTGGCCGGGGATTGGGATGAAAAACTGTTTTTT
CDR3 protein: CSVAGDWDEKLFF
J gene: TRBJ1-4
V gene: TRBV29-1
D gene: NA
clone size: NA

CDR3 DNA: TGCGCCAGCAGCACCACAAAAGGAGACACAGATACGCAGTATTTT
CDR3 protein: CASSTTKGDTDTQYF
J gene: TRBJ2-3
V gene: TRBV5-1
D gene: NA
clone size: many

CDR3 DNA: TGTGCCAGCAGTTACTCGACGGCCAGGGGGGCAATGGCACCCCTCCACTTT
CDR3 protein: CASSYSTARGAMAPLHF
J gene: TRBJ1-6
V gene: TRBV6-2/TRBV6-3
D gene: TRBD1
clone size: many

CDR3 DNA: TGTGCCAGCAGTGTAATAGGGGCAACTAATGACTACACCTTC
CDR3 protein: CASSVIGATNDYTF
J gene: TRBJ1-2
V gene: TRBV25-1
D gene: NA
clone size: NA

CDR3 DNA: TGTGCCAGCAGTTACTCTAAAGACACTGGCTATGGCTACACCTTC
CDR3 protein: CASSYSKDTGYGYTF
J gene: TRBJ1-2
V gene: TRBV6-5
D gene: NA
clone size: NA

CDR3 DNA: TGTGCCAGCAGTGGCGTCCCCCGGGACGGGAACACTGAAGCTTTCTTT
CDR3 protein: CASSGVPRDGNTEAFF
J gene: TRBJ1-1
V gene: TRBV6-6
D gene: NA
clone size: NA

CDR3 DNA: TGTGCCGGCAGAAATGGGGGCACTGAAGCTTTCTTC
CDR3 protein: CAGRNGGTEAFF
J gene: TRBJ1-1
V gene: TRBV3-1
D gene: NA
clone size: NA

CDR3 DNA: TGTGCCAGCAGTGGGACTAGCGGTGGAGGGTGGGATACGCAGTATTTT
CDR3 protein: CASSGTSGGGWDTQYF
J gene: TRBJ2-3
V gene: TRBV2
D gene: TRBD2
clone size: NA

CDR3 DNA: TGCGCCAGCAGCTTGGTCAGGGGTGACACTGAAGCTTTCTTT
CDR3 protein: CASSLVRGDTEAFF
J gene: TRBJ1-1
V gene: TRBV5-1
D gene: NA
clone size: many

CDR3 DNA: TGCAGCGTTGAAGAAGCCTCCTACTCTGGGGCCAACGTCCTGACTTTC
CDR3 protein: CSVEEASYSGANVLTF
J gene: TRBJ2-6
V gene: TRBV29-1
D gene: NA
clone size: few

CDR3 DNA: TGTGCCACCAGCAGCCCCCGATCTTTCAGCACAGATACGCAGTATTTT
CDR3 protein: CATSSPRSFSTDTQYF
J gene: TRBJ2-3
V gene: TRBV15
D gene: NA
clone size: many

CDR3 DNA: TGCAGTGCTAGAGACCGGAAAACGAACGTGAACACTGAAGCTTTCTTT
CDR3 protein: CSARDRKTNVNTEAFF
J gene: TRBJ1-1
V gene: TRBV20-1
D gene: NA
clone size: once

CDR3 DNA: TGTGCCAGCAGTTACGGGACTAGCGTGAACAATGAGCAGTTCTTC
CDR3 protein: CASSYGTSVNNEQFF
J gene: TRBJ2-1
V gene: TRBV6-8
D gene: TRBD2
clone size: NA

CDR3 DNA: TGTGCCAGCAGTAAAACTCCTTTCAGCCTCCAGGTGGGGAAACTGTTTTTT
CDR3 protein: CASSKTPFSLQVGKLFF
J gene: TRBJ1-4
V gene: TRBV6-1
D gene: NA
clone size: few